The 3 T cell receptor beta chains in this list originate from one sample, sequenced in a study of control samples from healthy donors and cancer patients. The protocol was immunoSEQ multiplex PCR, while the TCRdb copy is restricted to in-frame clones and leaves out a portion. The sample's table shows roughly 200,000 clones. Source material: blood. The receptors were sampled from a woman aged 25 to 45 in good health.

The V and J genes are TRBV6-2 or TRBV6-3 and TRBJ2-7; 10 nucleotides match TRBD1. Losses at the gene ends were 6 bases for V and 3 bases for J; bases not matched to a gene: 5. Germline V lookup: CDR1 MNHEY, CDR2 SVGEGT. CDR3 length equals 14 residues. This CDR3 reads CASSDRDRGYEQYF. DNA of the CDR3: TGTGCCAGCAGCGACCGGGACAGGGGCTACGAGCAGTACTTC.

The gene calls are TRBV5-1 and TRBJ1-3, with TRBD1 as a possible D gene (5 bases). The V end lost 2 bases, the J end lost 4 bases, and 25 bases lay between the germline ends. Germline V lookup: CDR1 SGHRS, CDR2 YFSETQ. CDR3 length: 19 amino acids. CDR3 DNA: TGCGCCAGCAGCTTTTTTGGGGATGGCCCCGGGACGTCCGGAAACACCATATATTTT. Amino acid sequence: CASSFFGDGPGTSGNTIYF.

The V gene is TRBV7-6, the J gene TRBJ1-1, with TRBD1 matching 8 bases. CDR3 length: 16 amino acids. Trimming removed 7 bases from V and 1 base from J; junction bases left unmatched: 11. Germline values: CDR1 SGHVS, CDR2 FNYEAQ. DNA for the CDR3: TGTGCCAGCACCTCCGGCCGACAGGGGAGGAACACTGAAGCTTTCTTT. Amino acid sequence: CASTSGRQGRNTEAFF.